A selection of T cell receptor beta chains follows, all from one sample in a study of blood T cell repertoires in COVID-19. Clones were read by immunoSEQ multiplex PCR, and TCRdb kept only the in-frame ones, dropping some. The sample shows nearly 300,000 clones, approximately 88% of them seen only once. The sequenced sample consisted of peripheral blood. The receptor source for this set is a woman in her 30s who had recovered from COVID-19. CDR3s include the opening cysteine and the closing phenylalanine or tryptophan. The order of the fields is D gene, clone size, J gene, V gene, CDR3 DNA, CDR3 protein. The D gene is left open where the match is weak. Clone size is shown for a subset of rows, as once, few, many or a class of expanded clone.

d_call: .; clone_size: .; j_call: TRBJ2-7; v_call: TRBV15; cdr3_nt: TGTGCCACCAGCAGAAGGGGCTACGAGCAGTACTTC; cdr3_aa: CATSRRGYEQYF
d_call: .; clone_size: .; j_call: TRBJ2-5; v_call: TRBV6-2/TRBV6-3; cdr3_nt: TGTGCCAGCAGTAGTCGGAACAGGGTCCCTAAGACCCAGTACTTC; cdr3_aa: CASSSRNRVPKTQYF
d_call: .; clone_size: .; j_call: TRBJ1-1; v_call: TRBV6-5; cdr3_nt: TGTGCCAGCAGTCCTGGATGGGCTGGGACTGAAGCTTTCTTT; cdr3_aa: CASSPGWAGTEAFF
d_call: TRBD1; clone_size: .; j_call: TRBJ2-2; v_call: TRBV18; cdr3_nt: TGTGCCAGCTCACCTACGAGGGGACAGGGGGCTCTCGGCACCGGGGAGCTGTTTTTT; cdr3_aa: CASSPTRGQGALGTGELFF
d_call: .; clone_size: .; j_call: TRBJ1-4; v_call: TRBV28; cdr3_nt: TGTGCCAGCAGTTTTTCTATAACCGCAACTAATGAAAAACTGTTTTTT; cdr3_aa: CASSFSITATNEKLFF
d_call: TRBD2; clone_size: once; j_call: TRBJ2-5; v_call: TRBV27; cdr3_nt: TGTGCCAGCAGTGCGGGGACTAGCGGGGGGAGGGCCCAGTACTTC; cdr3_aa: CASSAGTSGGRAQYF
d_call: TRBD1; clone_size: .; j_call: TRBJ2-7; v_call: TRBV7-8; cdr3_nt: TGTGCCAGCAGCTTATGGGGGCCAGGGGGTTACGAGCAGTACTTC; cdr3_aa: CASSLWGPGGYEQYF
d_call: TRBD1; clone_size: few; j_call: TRBJ1-5; v_call: TRBV4-1; cdr3_nt: TGCGCCAGCAGCCAACAGACAGGGTACAATCAGCCCCAGCATTTT; cdr3_aa: CASSQQTGYNQPQHF
d_call: .; clone_size: .; j_call: TRBJ1-4; v_call: TRBV5-1; cdr3_nt: TGCGCCAGCAGCTTGGAAGGAGGACAGATTAATGAAAAACTGTTTTTT; cdr3_aa: CASSLEGGQINEKLFF
d_call: .; clone_size: .; j_call: TRBJ2-7; v_call: TRBV6-6; cdr3_nt: TGTGCCAGCAGTTTCCGGGGAGCAAGGGAGTACGAGCAGTACTTC; cdr3_aa: CASSFRGAREYEQYF
d_call: TRBD1; clone_size: few; j_call: TRBJ1-4; v_call: TRBV7-8; cdr3_nt: TGTGCCAGCAGCTCCTACCCCTCTCGACAGGGCGGTTTACGAGAAAAACTGTTTTTT; cdr3_aa: CASSSYPSRQGGLREKLFF
d_call: .; clone_size: few; j_call: TRBJ1-2; v_call: TRBV2; cdr3_nt: TGTGCCAGCAGCCGACCCGACATACGAGCTAACTATGGCTACACCTTC; cdr3_aa: CASSRPDIRANYGYTF
d_call: .; clone_size: .; j_call: TRBJ1-1; v_call: TRBV18; cdr3_nt: TGTGCCAGCTCACCAAGGACAGCAAAAAGCACTGAAGCTTTCTTT; cdr3_aa: CASSPRTAKSTEAFF
d_call: TRBD2; clone_size: .; j_call: TRBJ2-7; v_call: TRBV6-1; cdr3_nt: TGTGCCAGCAGTGAGATACTAGCGGGTGACGAGCAGTACTTC; cdr3_aa: CASSEILAGDEQYF
d_call: TRBD1; clone_size: .; j_call: TRBJ1-3; v_call: TRBV5-5; cdr3_nt: TGTGCCAGCAGCTGGGGACAGAGCTCTGGAAACACCATATATTTT; cdr3_aa: CASSWGQSSGNTIYF
d_call: TRBD1; clone_size: .; j_call: TRBJ1-1; v_call: TRBV27; cdr3_nt: TGTGCCAGCAGATCGGACAGGGGGCTGGAGAACACTGAAGCTTTCTTT; cdr3_aa: CASRSDRGLENTEAFF
d_call: TRBD2; clone_size: .; j_call: TRBJ2-3; v_call: TRBV30; cdr3_nt: TGTGCCTGGAGTCTGTCCGGACTAACGGGGGGAGATACGCAGTATTTT; cdr3_aa: CAWSLSGLTGGDTQYF
d_call: .; clone_size: few; j_call: TRBJ1-5; v_call: TRBV10-1; cdr3_nt: TGCGCCAGCAGTGAGTGGTGGTCACAGCTGTATCAGCCCCAGCATTTT; cdr3_aa: CASSEWWSQLYQPQHF
d_call: .; clone_size: once; j_call: TRBJ1-5; v_call: TRBV18; cdr3_nt: TGTGCCAGCTCACCGGCGGGACTGTATAGCAATCAGCCCCAGCATTTT; cdr3_aa: CASSPAGLYSNQPQHF
d_call: .; clone_size: .; j_call: TRBJ1-2; v_call: TRBV7-2; cdr3_nt: TGTGCCAGCAGCTTAGGTGGGCACTATGGCTACACCTTC; cdr3_aa: CASSLGGHYGYTF
d_call: .; clone_size: .; j_call: TRBJ1-1; v_call: TRBV18; cdr3_nt: TGTGCCAGCTCCGCTGACCGACAGGCGAGCGCTTTCTTT; cdr3_aa: CASSADRQASAFF
d_call: TRBD2; clone_size: .; j_call: TRBJ2-3; v_call: TRBV6-6; cdr3_nt: TGTGCCAGTTCGCGGGGGGGTACAGATACGCAGTATTTT; cdr3_aa: CASSRGGTDTQYF
d_call: TRBD2; clone_size: .; j_call: TRBJ2-2; v_call: TRBV9; cdr3_nt: TGTGCCAGCAGCGCCGGACTAGCGGGGGGCACCGGGGAGCTGTTTTTT; cdr3_aa: CASSAGLAGGTGELFF
d_call: TRBD1; clone_size: .; j_call: TRBJ2-1; v_call: TRBV5-1; cdr3_nt: TGCGCCAGCAGCTTGGGGACAGGGGACTACAATGAGCAGTTCTTC; cdr3_aa: CASSLGTGDYNEQFF
d_call: .; clone_size: .; j_call: TRBJ1-1; v_call: TRBV5-1; cdr3_nt: TGCGCCAGCAGTCGACAGATAATGAACACTGAAGCTTTCTTT; cdr3_aa: CASSRQIMNTEAFF
d_call: TRBD1; clone_size: .; j_call: TRBJ2-1; v_call: TRBV19; cdr3_nt: TGTGCCAGTAGTCGCTCGGGACAGTACAATGAGCAGTTCTTC; cdr3_aa: CASSRSGQYNEQFF
d_call: TRBD1; clone_size: .; j_call: TRBJ1-1; v_call: TRBV10-3; cdr3_nt: TGTGCCATCACCCGACAGGGGGGAAACACTGAAGCTTTCTTT; cdr3_aa: CAITRQGGNTEAFF
d_call: .; clone_size: .; j_call: TRBJ2-7; v_call: TRBV12-3/TRBV12-4; cdr3_nt: TGTGCCAGCAGTTTCGGGGGATACGAGCAGTACTTC; cdr3_aa: CASSFGGYEQYF
d_call: .; clone_size: .; j_call: TRBJ2-2; v_call: TRBV27; cdr3_nt: TGTGCCAGCAGTTTATCGAGAATTACCGGGGAGCTGTTTTTT; cdr3_aa: CASSLSRITGELFF
d_call: .; clone_size: few; j_call: TRBJ1-2; v_call: TRBV28; cdr3_nt: TGTGCCAGCAGTCTCAGGGATGGCTACACCTTC; cdr3_aa: CASSLRDGYTF
d_call: TRBD1; clone_size: .; j_call: TRBJ2-7; v_call: TRBV19; cdr3_nt: TGTGCCAGTAGTTTTACAACAGGGGGCGAGCAGTACTTC; cdr3_aa: CASSFTTGGEQYF
d_call: .; clone_size: .; j_call: TRBJ1-2; v_call: TRBV18; cdr3_nt: TGTGCCAGCTCACCAGGACTGATCTATGGCTACACCTTC; cdr3_aa: CASSPGLIYGYTF
d_call: TRBD1; clone_size: .; j_call: TRBJ2-1; v_call: TRBV9; cdr3_nt: TGTGCCAGCAGCGTCGGGACAGCACTTTTCGATGAGCAGTTCTTC; cdr3_aa: CASSVGTALFDEQFF
d_call: TRBD1; clone_size: .; j_call: TRBJ1-5; v_call: TRBV24-1; cdr3_nt: TGTGCCACCAGTGATCCTACCGGGACAGTCAATCAGCCCCAGCATTTT; cdr3_aa: CATSDPTGTVNQPQHF